The T cell receptor (beta chain) described here comes from a study of metastatic and nonmetastatic thyroid tumors. General observations from the study: It was reported that TCR beta diversity was significantly higher in malignant thyroid tumors than benign nodules, in blood and tumor.

Within the sample, this clone is medium-sized. Its specificity is not known. Among the patients, none had received any treatment before thyroid surgery. Using MiXCR, TCRdb reanalyzed the PCR reads. The sample records about 27,000 clones, approximately 12% being singletons. The sample was blood. The sequence came from a female donor with papillary thyroid cancer or a benign thyroid nodule (not recorded which). Some clones in this sample may be carry-over from other donors' samples.

DNA of the CDR3: TGCAGTGCTAGAGACCCAGGGGAAGGTTCTGGCTACACCTTC. It is translated as CSARDPGEGSGYTF. V is TRBV20-1 and J is TRBJ1-2; possible D gene TRBD1, 6 bases. V dropped 0 bases and J dropped 7 bases, with 15 bases sitting between them. This CDR3 is built from 14 residues. From germline, CDR1 is DFQATT and CDR2 SNEGSKA (reference sequence).